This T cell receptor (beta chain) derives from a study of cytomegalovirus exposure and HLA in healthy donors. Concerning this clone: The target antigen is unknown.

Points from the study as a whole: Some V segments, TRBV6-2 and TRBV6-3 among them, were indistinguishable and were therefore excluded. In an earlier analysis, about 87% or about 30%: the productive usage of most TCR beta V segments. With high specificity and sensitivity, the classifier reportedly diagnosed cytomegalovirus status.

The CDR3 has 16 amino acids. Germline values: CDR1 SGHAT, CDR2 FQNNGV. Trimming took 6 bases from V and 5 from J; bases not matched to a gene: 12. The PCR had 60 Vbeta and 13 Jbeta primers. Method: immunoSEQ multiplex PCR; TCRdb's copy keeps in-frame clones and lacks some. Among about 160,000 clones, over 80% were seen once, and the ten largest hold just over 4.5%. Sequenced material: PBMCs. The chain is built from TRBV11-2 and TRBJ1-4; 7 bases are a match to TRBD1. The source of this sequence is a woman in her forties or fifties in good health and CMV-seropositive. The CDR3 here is CASSRNPGQPNEKLFF. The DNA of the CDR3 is TGTGCCAGCAGTCGTAATCCGGGACAGCCCAATGAAAAACTGTTTTTT.